These 4 T cell receptor beta chains originate from one sample sequenced in a study of molecular identifiers for immune sequencing clone quantification. One entry per CDR3 protein, called by TCRdb with MiXCR from the PCR reads. The sample lists approximately 670,000 distinct CDR3 sequences; just under 20% were seen once. Sequencing was performed on naive CD8+ T cells from blood, with Jurkat cell RNA spiked in. The subset is: FACS-sorted CD8+CD4-CCR7+CD45RA+ naive T cells. The origin of the receptors is a human donor in good health. Some libraries in this study had Jurkat cell RNA spiked in.

This chain joins TRBV6-6 and TRBJ1-6, with 9 bases identical to TRBD1. The V gene end was trimmed by 6 bases and the J gene end by 7 bases; junction bases not matched to a gene: 7. In germline, CDR1 is MNHNY, CDR2 SVGAGI (reference sequence). The CDR3 has 15 amino acids. The CDR3 nucleotides read TGTGCCAGCAGCAAGACAGGGGGTAACAATTCACCCCTCCACTTT. This sequence encodes CASSKTGGNNSPLHF.

The table lists this clonotype with many counts. The gene calls are TRBV7-2 and TRBJ1-5; D is unresolved. The germline CDR1 and CDR2 sequences are SGHTA and FQGNSA. The CDR3 spans 16 residues. Between the trimmed V and J ends, which lost 5 bases and 6 bases, there was a span of 20 bases. CDR3 loop: CASSQTAAGWAQPQHF. Written as DNA, the CDR3 is TGTGCCAGCAGCCAAACCGCCGCGGGTTGGGCTCAGCCCCAGCATTTT.

The rearrangement links TRBV4-3 to TRBJ2-7; unclear D gene. Germline V lookup: CDR1 LGHNA, CDR2 YSLEER. The CDR3 sequence is 15 residues long. Trimming removed 2 bases at V and 4 bases at J, with 15 bases between. The CDR3 DNA reads as TGCGCCAGCAGCCAACGGACCAATGCCTGGTACGAGCAGTACTTC. Protein product: CASSQRTNAWYEQYF.

This clonotype showed up many times. This rearrangement joins TRBV7-6 to TRBJ2-7; 9 nucleotides agree with TRBD1. The CDR3 length is 17 residues. V lost 5 bases and J lost 1; bases outside the gene matches: 12. CDR1 and CDR2 from the germline V gene are SGHVS and FNYEAQ. This CDR3 is CASSRQPPGQGSYEQYF. CDR3 bases: TGTGCCAGCAGCCGTCAACCTCCGGGACAGGGTTCCTACGAGCAGTACTTC.